These 2 T cell receptor beta chains came from one sample sequenced in a study of blood T cell repertoires in COVID-19. Data came from immunoSEQ multiplex PCR; TCRdb stores just in-frame clones and leaves some out. The repertoire holds approximately 180,000 clones, with 85% to 90% as singletons. The source material was peripheral blood. The receptors come from a person aged 70 to 85 with COVID-19, enrolled during active disease.

This clone has only a few counts. The CDR3 protein is CASSPRDLANTEAFF. The CDR3 coding sequence is TGTGCCAGCAGCCCCAGGGATCTGGCGAACACTGAAGCTTTCTTT. V is TRBV7-9 and J is TRBJ1-1; maybe TRBD1 (5 bases). V was pared by 5 bases and J by 1 base, with 14 bases between. This CDR3 spans 15 amino acids. Germline V gene data show CDR1 as SEHNR and CDR2 as FQNEAQ (reference sequence). Using reference TRBV7-9 and TRBJ1-1 for the parts outside the CDR3, the full variable domain is DTGVSQNPRHKITKRGQNVTFRCDPISEHNRLYWYRQTLGQGPEFLTYFQNEAQLEKSRLLSDRFSAERPKGSFSTLEIQRTEQGDSAMYLCASSPRDLANTEAFFGQGTRLTVV.

The rearrangement links TRBV14 to TRBJ2-5, with 9 nucleotides matching TRBD1. The CDR3 contains 15 residues. Germline V gives CDR1 SGHDN, CDR2 FVKESK. The V segment lost 4 bases and the J segment 4 bases; nucleotides outside the gene matches: 7. The CDR3 nucleotides are TGTGCCAGCAGCCGTCAGACAGGGGGGCGAGAGACCCAGTACTTC. As protein: CASSRQTGGRETQYF.